This TCR beta chain came from a study of blood T cell repertoires in COVID-19. In the study overall: The samples span acute and convalescent COVID-19 from the United States, Italy and Spain. Nucleic acid was either cDNA or gDNA, and it came from T cells, B-cell-depleted T cells, or PBMCs.

Patients from Seattle were sampled longitudinally, starting during active infection. Sequencing used immunoSEQ multiplex PCR; TCRdb keeps in-frame clones, though not all of them. The sample yields some 200,000 clones, approximately 83% seen once. The germline CDR1 and CDR2 sequences are LNHDA and SQIVND (reference sequence). The CDR3 is 15 amino acids. V lost 5 bases and J lost 5; bases outside the gene matches: 1. The J gene is TRBJ2-3, the V gene TRBV19, with TRBD2 matching over 16 bases. Input material: peripheral blood. This TCR was recovered from a woman aged 25 to 39 with COVID-19, enrolled during active disease. The CDR3 protein is CASSGTSGGVDTQYF. DNA for the CDR3: TGTGCCAGTAGTGGGACTAGCGGGGGGGTAGATACGCAGTATTTT.